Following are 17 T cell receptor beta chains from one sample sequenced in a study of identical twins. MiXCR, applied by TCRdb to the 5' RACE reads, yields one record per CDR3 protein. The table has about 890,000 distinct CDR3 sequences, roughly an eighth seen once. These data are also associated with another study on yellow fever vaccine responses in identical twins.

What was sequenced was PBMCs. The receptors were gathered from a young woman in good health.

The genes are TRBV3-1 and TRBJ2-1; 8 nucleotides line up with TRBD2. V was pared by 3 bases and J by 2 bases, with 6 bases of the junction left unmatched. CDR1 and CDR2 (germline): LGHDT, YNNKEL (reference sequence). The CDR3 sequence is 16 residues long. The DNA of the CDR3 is TGTGCCAGCAGCCAGACCGCCGGGGGGGCCTACAATGAGCAGTTCTTC. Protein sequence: CASSQTAGGAYNEQFF.

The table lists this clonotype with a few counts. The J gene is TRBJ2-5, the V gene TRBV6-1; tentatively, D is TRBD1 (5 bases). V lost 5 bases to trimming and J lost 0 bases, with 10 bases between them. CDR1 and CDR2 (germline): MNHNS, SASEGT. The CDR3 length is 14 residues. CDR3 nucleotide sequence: TGTGCCAGCAGTCGACAGCTAGACCAAGAGACCCAGTACTTC. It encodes CASSRQLDQETQYF.

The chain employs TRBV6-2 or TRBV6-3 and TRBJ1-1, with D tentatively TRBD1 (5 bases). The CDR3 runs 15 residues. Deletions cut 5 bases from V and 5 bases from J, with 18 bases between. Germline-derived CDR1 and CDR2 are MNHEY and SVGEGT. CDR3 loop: CASSNLAGGETEAFF. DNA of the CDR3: TGTGCCAGCAGTAACCTAGCGGGGGGAGAGACTGAAGCTTTCTTT.

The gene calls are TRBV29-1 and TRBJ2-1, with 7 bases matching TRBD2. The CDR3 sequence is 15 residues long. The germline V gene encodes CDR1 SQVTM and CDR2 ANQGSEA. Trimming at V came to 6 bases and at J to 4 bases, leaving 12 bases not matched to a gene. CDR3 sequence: CSVHSRDYHYNEQFF. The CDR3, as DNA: TGCAGCGTCCACTCCCGGGACTACCATTACAATGAGCAGTTCTTC.

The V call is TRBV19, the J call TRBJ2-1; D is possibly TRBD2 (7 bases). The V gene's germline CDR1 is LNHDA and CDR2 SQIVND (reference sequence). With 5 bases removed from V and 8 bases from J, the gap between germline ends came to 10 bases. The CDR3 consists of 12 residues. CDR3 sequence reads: CASSGRGDEQFF. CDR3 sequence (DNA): TGTGCCAGTAGTGGGAGGGGGGATGAGCAGTTCTTC.

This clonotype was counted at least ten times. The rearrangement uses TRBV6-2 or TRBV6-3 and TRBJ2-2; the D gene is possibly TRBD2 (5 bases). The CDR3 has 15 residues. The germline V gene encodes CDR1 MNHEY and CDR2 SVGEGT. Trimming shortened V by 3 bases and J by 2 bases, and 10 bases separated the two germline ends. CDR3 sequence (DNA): TGTGCCAGCAGTTATAAGGGAGACAACACCGGGGAGCTGTTTTTT. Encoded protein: CASSYKGDNTGELFF.

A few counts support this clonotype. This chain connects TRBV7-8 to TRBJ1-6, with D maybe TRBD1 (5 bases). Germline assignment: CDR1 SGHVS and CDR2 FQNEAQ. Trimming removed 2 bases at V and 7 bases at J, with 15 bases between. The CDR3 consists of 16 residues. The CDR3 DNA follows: TGTGCCAGCAGCTTAACCGTGGCAGGGCAAAATTCACCCCTCCACTTT. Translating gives CASSLTVAGQNSPLHF.

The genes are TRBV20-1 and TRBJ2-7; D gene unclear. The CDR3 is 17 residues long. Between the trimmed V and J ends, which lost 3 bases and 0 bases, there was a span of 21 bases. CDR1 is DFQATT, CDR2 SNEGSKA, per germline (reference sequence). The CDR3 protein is CSARLILKLSLSYEQYF. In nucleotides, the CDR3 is TGCAGTGCTAGGTTAATCTTGAAACTATCCCTCTCCTACGAGCAGTACTTC.

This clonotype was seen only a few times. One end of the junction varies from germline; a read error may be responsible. Here the CDR3 reads CASSLAGLAGGTDTQYF. In DNA form, the CDR3 reads TGTGCCAGCAGCTTGGCTGGGCTAGCGGGAGGCACCGATACGCAGTATTTT. The chain is built from TRBV5-8 and TRBJ2-3; 11 positions match TRBD2. CDR1 is SGHTS, CDR2 YDEGEE, per germline. The CDR3 is 17 amino acids.

This CDR3 reads CASSPGPLNDEQFF. CDR3 DNA sequence: TGTGCCAGCAGTCCGGGACCACTTAACGATGAGCAGTTCTTC. V usage is TRBV12-3 or TRBV12-4 and J usage is TRBJ2-1; D may be TRBD1 or TRBD2 (5 bases each). This CDR3 has 14 amino acids. With 5 bases removed from V and 8 bases from J, the gap between germline ends came to 16 bases.

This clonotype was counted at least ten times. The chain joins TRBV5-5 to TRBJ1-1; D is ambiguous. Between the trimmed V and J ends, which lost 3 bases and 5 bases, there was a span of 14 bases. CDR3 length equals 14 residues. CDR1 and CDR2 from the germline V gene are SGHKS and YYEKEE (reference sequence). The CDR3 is CASSWRAIMTEAFF. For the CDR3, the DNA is TGTGCCAGCAGCTGGAGGGCGATAATGACTGAAGCTTTCTTT.

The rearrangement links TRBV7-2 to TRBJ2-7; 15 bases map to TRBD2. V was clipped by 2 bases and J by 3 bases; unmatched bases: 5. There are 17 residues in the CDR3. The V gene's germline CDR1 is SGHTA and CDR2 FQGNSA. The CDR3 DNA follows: TGTGCCAGCAGCTTATCGGGACTAGCGGGAGGTAGCTACGAGCAGTACTTC. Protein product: CASSLSGLAGGSYEQYF. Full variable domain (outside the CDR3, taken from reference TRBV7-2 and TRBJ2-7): GAGVSQSPSNKVTEKGKDVELRCDPISGHTALYWYRQSLGQGLEFLIYFQGNSAPDKSGLPSDRFSAERTGGSVSTLTIQRTQQEDSAVYLCASSLSGLAGGSYEQYFGPGTRLTVT.

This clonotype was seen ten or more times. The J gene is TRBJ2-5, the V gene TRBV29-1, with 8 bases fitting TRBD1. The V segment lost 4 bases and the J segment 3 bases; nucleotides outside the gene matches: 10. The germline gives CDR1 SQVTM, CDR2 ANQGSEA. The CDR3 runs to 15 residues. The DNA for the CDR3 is TGCAGCGTTGCTTCCGGGACAGGTACCAAAGAGACCCAGTACTTC. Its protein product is CSVASGTGTKETQYF.

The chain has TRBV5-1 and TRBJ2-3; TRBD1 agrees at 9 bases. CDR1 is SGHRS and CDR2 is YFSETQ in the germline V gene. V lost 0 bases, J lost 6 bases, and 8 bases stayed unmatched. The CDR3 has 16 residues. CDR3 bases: TGCGCCAGCAGCTTGGGGACAGGGGACCGCAGCGATACGCAGTATTTT. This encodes CASSLGTGDRSDTQYF.

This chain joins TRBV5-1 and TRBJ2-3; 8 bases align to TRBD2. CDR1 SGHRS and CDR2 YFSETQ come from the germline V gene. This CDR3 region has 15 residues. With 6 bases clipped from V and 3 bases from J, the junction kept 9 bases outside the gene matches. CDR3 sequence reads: CASTPATSVTDTQYF. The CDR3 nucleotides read TGCGCCAGCACGCCGGCGACTAGCGTGACAGATACGCAGTATTTT.

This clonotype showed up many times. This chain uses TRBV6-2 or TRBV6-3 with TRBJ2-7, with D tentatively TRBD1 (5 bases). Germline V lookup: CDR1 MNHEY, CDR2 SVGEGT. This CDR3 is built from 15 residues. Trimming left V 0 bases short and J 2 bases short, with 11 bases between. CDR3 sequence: CASSYSSAGPYEQYV. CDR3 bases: TGTGCCAGCAGTTACTCATCGGCAGGGCCCTACGAGCAGTACGTC.

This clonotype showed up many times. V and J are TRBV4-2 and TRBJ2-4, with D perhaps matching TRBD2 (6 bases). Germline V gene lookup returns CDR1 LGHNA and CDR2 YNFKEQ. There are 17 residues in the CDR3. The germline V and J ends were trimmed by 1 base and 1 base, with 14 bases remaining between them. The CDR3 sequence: CASSQGAGSRAKNIQYF. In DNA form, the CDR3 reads TGTGCCAGCAGCCAAGGGGCGGGAAGCAGGGCCAAAAACATTCAGTACTTC.